The T cell receptor beta chain under discussion was sequenced for a study of T cell responses to AZD1222 COVID-19 vaccine. Turning to the study itself: Second-dose timings of about 4 or about 12 weeks were pooled.

The repertoire was sequenced with immunoSEQ multiplex PCR; TCRdb's copy has only in-frame clones and lacks some. The table records around 100,000 clones, 90% of them present only once. CDR1 is MDHEN, CDR2 SYDVKM, per germline. V trimming: 4 bases; J trimming: 7 bases; junction bases outside the gene matches: 14. The CDR3 runs to 17 residues. Study-wide results and limits: A reported finding is that nearly half of spike-specific TCRs target unmutated variant regions. The sample set comprised mostly white British donors with more females, and clonal diversity was possibly underestimated. The study found vaccine-associated CD4 TCRs spanning spike, dominant at 160-218 and 743-854.

Comments on this clone: Its antigen is as yet unknown.

The sample in question was peripheral blood, obtained on day 0 of AZD1222 vaccination. This chain links TRBV28 with TRBJ2-1, with TRBD2 matching over 9 bases. The sequence was obtained from an adult in good health. The CDR3 loop is CASSSPWGAGGRNEQFF. The CDR3 coding sequence is TGTGCCAGCAGTTCCCCCTGGGGAGCGGGGGGCCGGAATGAGCAGTTCTTC.